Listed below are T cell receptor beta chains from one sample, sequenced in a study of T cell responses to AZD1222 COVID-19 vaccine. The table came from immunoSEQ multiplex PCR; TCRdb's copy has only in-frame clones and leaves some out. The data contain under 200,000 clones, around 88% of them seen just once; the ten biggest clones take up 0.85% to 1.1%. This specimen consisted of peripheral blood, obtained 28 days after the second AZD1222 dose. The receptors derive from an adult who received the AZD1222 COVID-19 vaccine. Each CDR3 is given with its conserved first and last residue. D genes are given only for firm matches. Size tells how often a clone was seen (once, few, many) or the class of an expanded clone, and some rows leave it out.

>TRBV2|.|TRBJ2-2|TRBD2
CASSVDLAGNTGELFF
TGTGCCAGCAGTGTTGATCTAGCGGGGAACACCGGGGAGCTGTTTTTT
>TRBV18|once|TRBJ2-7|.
CASSPNRARSYEQYF
TGTGCCAGCTCACCAAACAGGGCAAGGTCCTACGAGCAGTACTTC
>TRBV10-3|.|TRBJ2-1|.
CAISESGTGSYNEQFF
TGTGCCATCAGTGAGTCGGGCACCGGTTCCTACAATGAGCAGTTCTTC
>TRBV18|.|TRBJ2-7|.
CASSSQPGLSPNEQYF
TGTGCCAGCTCATCCCAACCGGGACTTAGTCCGAACGAGCAGTACTTC
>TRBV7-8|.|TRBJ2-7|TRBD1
CASSWSGTAAYEQYF
TGTGCCAGCAGCTGGTCCGGGACAGCAGCCTACGAGCAGTACTTC
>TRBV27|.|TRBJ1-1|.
CASSLYAMNTEAFF
TGTGCCAGCAGTTTATACGCCATGAACACTGAAGCTTTCTTT
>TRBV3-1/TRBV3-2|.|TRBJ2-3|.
CASSPSGTTDTQYF
TGTGCCAGCAGCCCGAGCGGAACCACAGATACGCAGTATTTT
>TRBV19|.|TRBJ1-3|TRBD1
CASSIFGQGTLAGNTIYF
TGTGCCAGTAGTATATTCGGACAGGGGACCTTAGCTGGAAACACCATATATTTT
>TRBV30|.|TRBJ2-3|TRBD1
CAWSVGWDRGTDTQYF
TGTGCCTGGAGTGTAGGTTGGGACAGGGGCACAGATACGCAGTATTTT
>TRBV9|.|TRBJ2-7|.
CASSVVPDYEQYF
TGTGCCAGCAGCGTAGTCCCAGACTACGAGCAGTACTTC
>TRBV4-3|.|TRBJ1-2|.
CASSQDRVVGGGYTF
TGCGCCAGCAGCCAAGATCGGGTTGTTGGTGGGGGCTACACCTTC
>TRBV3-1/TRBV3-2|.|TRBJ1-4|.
CASRLRGFEKLFF
TGTGCCAGCAGGCTCCGGGGTTTTGAAAAACTGTTTTTT
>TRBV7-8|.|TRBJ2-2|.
CASSLRFKYTGELFF
TGTGCCAGCAGCTTACGGTTCAAATACACCGGGGAGCTGTTTTTT
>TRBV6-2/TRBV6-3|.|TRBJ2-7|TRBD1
CASSSVGTVYEQYF
TGTGCCAGCAGCAGCGTCGGGACAGTCTACGAGCAGTACTTC
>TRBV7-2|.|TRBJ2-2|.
CASSLGRLSRRTGELFF
TGTGCCAGCAGCTTAGGTCGCCTATCCCGGCGCACCGGGGAGCTGTTTTTT
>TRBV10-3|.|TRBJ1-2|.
CAISEEKGRYGYTF
TGTGCCATCAGTGAGGAGAAGGGGCGGTATGGCTACACCTTC
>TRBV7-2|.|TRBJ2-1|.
CASSFSVPANEQFF
TGTGCCAGCAGCTTTTCCGTGCCGGCAAATGAGCAGTTCTTC
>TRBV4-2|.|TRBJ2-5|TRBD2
CASSMTSGGKETQYF
TGTGCCAGCAGCATGACTAGCGGGGGCAAAGAGACCCAGTACTTC
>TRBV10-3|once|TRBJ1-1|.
CAIRGNFGTEAFF
TGTGCCATCAGGGGGAACTTTGGGACTGAAGCTTTCTTT
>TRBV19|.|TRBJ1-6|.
CASNEGISPLHF
TGTGCCAGTAATGAGGGGATTTCACCCCTCCACTTT
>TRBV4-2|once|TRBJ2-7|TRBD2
CASSQDNAAGGSYEQYF
TGTGCCAGCAGCCAAGATAACGCGGCGGGGGGCTCCTACGAGCAGTACTTC
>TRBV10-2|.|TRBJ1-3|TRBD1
CASKDRAPGNTIYF
TGCGCCAGCAAAGACAGGGCTCCTGGAAACACCATATATTTT
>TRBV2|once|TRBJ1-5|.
CASSDSGPGQPQHF
TGTGCCAGCAGTGATTCGGGCCCGGGACAGCCCCAGCATTTT
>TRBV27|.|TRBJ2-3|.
CASSEIRGNTDTQYF
TGTGCCAGCAGTGAGATCCGGGGGAACACAGATACGCAGTATTTT
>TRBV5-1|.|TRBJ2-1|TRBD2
CASSHYLAGSYNEQFF
TGCGCCAGCAGCCACTATCTAGCGGGCTCCTACAATGAGCAGTTCTTC
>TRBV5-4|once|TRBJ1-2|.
CASSLTGQPIYTF
TGTGCCAGCAGCTTGACGGGACAACCAATCTACACCTTC
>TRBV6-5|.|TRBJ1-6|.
CASSYLSGSPLHF
TGTGCCAGCAGTTACCTCTCGGGATCACCCCTCCACTTT
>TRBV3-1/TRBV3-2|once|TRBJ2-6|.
CASGTSGANVLTF
TGTGCCAGCGGAACCTCTGGGGCCAACGTCCTGACTTTC
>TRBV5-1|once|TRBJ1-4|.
CASSLVASNEKLFF
TGCGCCAGCAGCCTCGTTGCCTCTAATGAAAAACTGTTTTTT